This T cell receptor (beta chain) was observed in a study of blood T cell repertoires in COVID-19. The CDR3 covers 12 residues. Deletions cut 0 bases from V and 7 bases from J, with 4 bases between. Per the germline V gene, CDR1 is ENHRY and CDR2 is SYGVKD. The data were produced by immunoSEQ multiplex PCR, yet TCRdb's version contains in-frame clones alone and is incomplete. Here the sample spans 250,000 to 300,000 clones, roughly 84% being singletons. The sequenced material came from peripheral blood. The sequence came from a woman between 18 and 29 years old with acute or convalescent COVID-19. This sequence joins TRBV10-3 and TRBJ2-1; D is unresolved. The CDR3 nucleotides are TGTGCCATCAGTGAGTCGCGTAATGAGCAGTTCTTC. Encoded protein: CAISESRNEQFF.